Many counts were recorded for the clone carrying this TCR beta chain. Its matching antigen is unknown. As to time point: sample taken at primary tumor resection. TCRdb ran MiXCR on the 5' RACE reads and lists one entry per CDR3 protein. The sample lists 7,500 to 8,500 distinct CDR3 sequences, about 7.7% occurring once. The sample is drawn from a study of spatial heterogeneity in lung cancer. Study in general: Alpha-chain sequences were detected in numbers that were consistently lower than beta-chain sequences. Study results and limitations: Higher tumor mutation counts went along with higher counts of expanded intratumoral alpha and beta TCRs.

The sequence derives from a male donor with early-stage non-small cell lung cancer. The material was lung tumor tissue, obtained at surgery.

This chain's CDR3 is CASSFSSNTEAFF. The CDR3 DNA reads as TGTGCCAGCAGTTTTTCTTCGAACACTGAAGCTTTCTTT. J is TRBJ1-1 and V is TRBV27; the D is unclear. This CDR3 is 13 amino acids long. In germline, CDR1 is MNHEY, CDR2 SMNVEV (reference sequence). Trimming stripped 3 bases from V and 1 base from J, with 6 bases between.